This TCR beta chain stems from a study of OX40 agonist ivuxolimab in advanced cancers. CDR1 is MDHEN, CDR2 SYDVKM, per germline. V trimming: 6 bases; J trimming: 7 bases; junction bases outside the gene matches: 7. This CDR3 comprises 15 residues. This clone has only one observation. Sequencing was performed with immunoSEQ multiplex PCR; in TCRdb, only in-frame clones are kept and a portion is missing. The table has approximately 84,000 clones, about 80% seen once. The sequence was collected from an adult with an advanced solid tumor such as melanoma, head and neck, liver or kidney cancer. The source material was CD4+ or CD8+ T cells sorted from blood, sampled in a trial of the OX40 agonist ivuxolimab. The rearrangement uses TRBV28 and TRBJ1-6, with 9 bases fitting TRBD1. CDR3 sequence: CASSPGQGFNSPLHF. CDR3 sequence (DNA): TGTGCCAGCAGCCCGGGACAGGGCTTCAATTCACCCCTCCACTTT.